This TCR beta chain was sequenced for a study of early T cells in non-severe SARS-CoV-2 infection. Turning to the study itself: With bulk RNA from unsorted whole blood as input, sequencing yielded unpaired chains. Findings of the study overall: Anti-spike CD8 specificities were favored by VDJdb matching, whose results missed private and CD4 specificities.

The V end lost 0 bases, the J end lost 2 bases, and 12 bases lay between the germline ends. Per germline, CDR1 GTSNPN and CDR2 SVGIG (reference sequence). The CDR3 runs 15 residues. The sample holds many counts of this clonotype. Its antigen is still unknown. Unique molecular identifiers were affixed to single, distinct cDNA molecules. MiXCR was run by TCRdb on the 5' RACE reads, yielding one entry per CDR3 protein. The table records about 35,000 distinct CDR3 sequences, 3.5% to 5% of them present only once. J is TRBJ2-3 and V is TRBV30; weak D call: TRBD1 (6 bases). The specimen was whole blood. The receptor was isolated from an adult who was a healthcare worker with PCR-confirmed SARS-CoV-2 infection or an uninfected control (not recorded which). CDR3 in amino acids: CAWSVPRGPTDTQYF. Here the CDR3 DNA reads TGTGCCTGGAGTGTCCCCAGGGGACCCACAGATACGCAGTATTTT.